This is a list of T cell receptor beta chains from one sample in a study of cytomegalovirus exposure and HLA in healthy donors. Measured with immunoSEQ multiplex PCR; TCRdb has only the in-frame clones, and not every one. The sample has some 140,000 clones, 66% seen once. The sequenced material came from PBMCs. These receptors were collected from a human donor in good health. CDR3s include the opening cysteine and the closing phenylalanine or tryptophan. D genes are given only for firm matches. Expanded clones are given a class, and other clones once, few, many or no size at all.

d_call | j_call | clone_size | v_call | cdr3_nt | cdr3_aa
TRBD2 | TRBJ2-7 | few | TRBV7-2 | TGTGCCAGCAGCTGGTCCGGGGGGGAGCAGTACTTC | CASSWSGGEQYF
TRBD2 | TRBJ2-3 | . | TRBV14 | TGTGCCAGCAGCCAAGCCGGGTCCGGGACTAGCGGGAGGTATACGCAGTATTTT | CASSQAGSGTSGRYTQYF
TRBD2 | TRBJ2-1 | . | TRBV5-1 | TGCGCCAGCCTAGGTGGACCAGCGGGAGATGAGCAGTTCTTC | CASLGGPAGDEQFF
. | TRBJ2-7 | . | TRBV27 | TGTGCCAGCAGTTTCTTCGGCTACGAGCAGTACTTC | CASSFFGYEQYF
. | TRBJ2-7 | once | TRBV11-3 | TGTGCCAGCAGCGGATGGGAGTTGGGAGACGAGCAGTACTTC | CASSGWELGDEQYF
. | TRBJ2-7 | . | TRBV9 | TGTGCCAGCAGCGCCCCTGTTAGCGCCGAGCAGTACTTC | CASSAPVSAEQYF
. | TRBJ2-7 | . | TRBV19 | TGTGCCAGTAATCGCGGCGGGACCGCGTCCTACGAGCAGTACTTC | CASNRGGTASYEQYF
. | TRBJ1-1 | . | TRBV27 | TGTGCCAGCAGCTCCCCCCGGGGGGGACGCACTGAAGCTTTCTTT | CASSSPRGGRTEAFF
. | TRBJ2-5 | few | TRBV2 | TGTGCCAGCAGTGAAGGTGGACATGCCCAAGAGACCCAGTACTTC | CASSEGGHAQETQYF
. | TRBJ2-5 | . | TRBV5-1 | TGCGCCAGCAGCTTAGGGGGAGAAGAGACCCAGTACTTC | CASSLGGEETQYF
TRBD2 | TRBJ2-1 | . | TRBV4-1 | TGCGCCAGCAGCCGACTAGCGGAGGGGGGCAATGAGCAGTTCTTC | CASSRLAEGGNEQFF
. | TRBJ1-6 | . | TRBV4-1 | TGCGCCAGCAGCCAGACGAGGGACTATTATTCACCCCTCCACTTT | CASSQTRDYYSPLHF
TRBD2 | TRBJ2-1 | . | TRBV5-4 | TGTGCCAGCAGTAGCGGGGGCTCCTACAATGAGCAGTTCTTC | CASSSGGSYNEQFF
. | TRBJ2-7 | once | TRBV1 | . | CTSSQDFASGSYEQYF
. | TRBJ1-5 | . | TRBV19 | TGTGCCACCTACCTGGGGGCCGCAAACAATCAGCCCCAGCATTTT | CATYLGAANNQPQHF
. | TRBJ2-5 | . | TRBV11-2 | TGTGCCAGCACCATGAGCGGAGGGCGGCAAGAGACCCAGTACTTC | CASTMSGGRQETQYF
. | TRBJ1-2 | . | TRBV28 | TGTGCCAGCAGCCCAGGGGAATATGGCTACACCTTC | CASSPGEYGYTF
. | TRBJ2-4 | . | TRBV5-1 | TGCGCCAGCAGCTTGGAAGGCCCCAGGGACATTCAGTACTTC | CASSLEGPRDIQYF
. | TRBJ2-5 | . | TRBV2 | TGTGCCAGCAGTGATGAGGAGACCCAGTACTTC | CASSDEETQYF
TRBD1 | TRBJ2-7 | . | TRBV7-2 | TGTGCCAGCAGCCAACGAGGGACAGACGAGCAGTACTTC | CASSQRGTDEQYF
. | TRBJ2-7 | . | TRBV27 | TGTGCCAGCAGCAAGAATACAGGGGGAGGGAGTCACGAGCAGTACTTC | CASSKNTGGGSHEQYF
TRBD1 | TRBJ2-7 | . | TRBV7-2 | TGTGCCAGCAGCGCGCCTTTGGACAGGGCCTACGAGCAGTACTTC | CASSAPLDRAYEQYF
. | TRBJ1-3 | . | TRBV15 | TGTGCCACCAGCAGAGTATCCAGGTCCTCTGGAAACACCATATATTTT | CATSRVSRSSGNTIYF
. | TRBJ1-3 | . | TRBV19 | TGTGCCAGTAGTATAACCAGGGATTCTGGAAACACCATATATTTT | CASSITRDSGNTIYF
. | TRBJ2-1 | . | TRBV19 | TGTGCCAGTACGACTGCGAGCTCCTACAATGAGCAGTTCTTC | CASTTASSYNEQFF
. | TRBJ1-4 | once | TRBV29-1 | TGCAGCGCACAAGCGTCGGAAAAACTGTTTTTT | CSAQASEKLFF
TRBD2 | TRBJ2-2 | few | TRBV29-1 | TGCAGCGCCCAACCGGGACTAAACACCGGGGAGCTGTTTTTT | CSAQPGLNTGELFF
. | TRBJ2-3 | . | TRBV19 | TGTGCCAGTAGTCCCGAAGAGCTCGGCAGGGTTACGCAGTATTTT | CASSPEELGRVTQYF
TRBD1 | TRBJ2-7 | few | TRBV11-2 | TGTGCCAGCAGCTTTGGGACAGGGAGCGAGCAGTACTTC | CASSFGTGSEQYF
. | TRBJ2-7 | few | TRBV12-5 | TGTGCTAGTGGTACGACTCAGGGGTTCAGCGAGCAGTACTTC | CASGTTQGFSEQYF
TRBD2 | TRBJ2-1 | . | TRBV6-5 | TGTGCCAGCAGGGACCTCGCGGGAGGGTACAATGAGCAGTTCTTC | CASRDLAGGYNEQFF
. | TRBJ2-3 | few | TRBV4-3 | TGCGCCAGCGGAGCCCTCGGCACAGATACGCAGTATTTT | CASGALGTDTQYF
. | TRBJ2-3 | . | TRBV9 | TGTGCCAGCAGCGTAGCTGGCGGGAGCACAGATACGCAGTATTTT | CASSVAGGSTDTQYF
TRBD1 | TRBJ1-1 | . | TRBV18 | TGTGCCAGCTCATCTGGACAGGGGAAGTTCATTGAAGCTTTCTTT | CASSSGQGKFIEAFF
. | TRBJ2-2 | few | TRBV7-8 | TGTGCCAGCAGCTTAGTAGTGGCCGGGGAGCTGTTTTTT | CASSLVVAGELFF
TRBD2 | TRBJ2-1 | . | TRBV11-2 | TGTGCCAGCAGCTTAGCGGGAGGCTCCTACAATGAGCAGTTCTTC | CASSLAGGSYNEQFF
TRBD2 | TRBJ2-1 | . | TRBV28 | TGTGCCAGCAGTCGCCGGTTAGCGGGCTCCTACAATGAGCAGTTCTTC | CASSRRLAGSYNEQFF
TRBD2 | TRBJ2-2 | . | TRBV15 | TGTGCCACCAGCAGAGATCGGGTGGGAGCTAGCGGGAAAACCGGGGAGCTGTTTTTT | CATSRDRVGASGKTGELFF
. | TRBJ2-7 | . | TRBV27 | TGTGCCAGCCCCCGCGGGTCCGGGCCCTACGAGCAGTACTTC | CASPRGSGPYEQYF
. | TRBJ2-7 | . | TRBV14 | TGTGCCAGCAGCCAAGATCGCCGGGAATTGCAGTACTTC | CASSQDRRELQYF
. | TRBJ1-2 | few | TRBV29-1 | TGCAGCGTTGATCCCCGAGGAGTGGGTGGCTACACCTTC | CSVDPRGVGGYTF
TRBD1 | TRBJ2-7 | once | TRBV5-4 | TGTGCCAGCAGCTTCCCAGGGGGCGAGCAGTACTTC | CASSFPGGEQYF
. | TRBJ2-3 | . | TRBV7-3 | TGTGCCAGCAGCCCGGGACAAATCACAGATACGCAGTATTTT | CASSPGQITDTQYF
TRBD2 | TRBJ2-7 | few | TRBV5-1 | TGCGCCAGCAGTAGCTACGGGAGGACCTACGAGCAGTACTTC | CASSSYGRTYEQYF
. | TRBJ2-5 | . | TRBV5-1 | TGCGCCAGCAGCTGGGTGACAAACCAAGAGACCCAGTACTTC | CASSWVTNQETQYF
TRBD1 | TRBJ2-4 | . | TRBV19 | TGTGCCAGTAGTCCGTTGACAGGGAGCATTCAGTACTTC | CASSPLTGSIQYF
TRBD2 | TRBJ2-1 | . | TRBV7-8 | TGTGCCAGCAGCTTAAGCCTAGCGGGCCACAATGAGCAGTTCTTC | CASSLSLAGHNEQFF
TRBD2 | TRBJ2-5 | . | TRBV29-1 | TGCAGCGTTGACGGGACGGGAGGGGGGGAGACCCAGTACTTC | CSVDGTGGGETQYF
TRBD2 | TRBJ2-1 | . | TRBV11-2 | TGTGCCAGCAGCTTAGGCAGTAGGCAGCGGGACGCAAATGAGCAGTTCTTC | CASSLGSRQRDANEQFF
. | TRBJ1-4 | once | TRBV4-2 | TGTGCCAGCAGCCAAGACGCCCTGGGGCAGGAAAAACTGTTTTTT | CASSQDALGQEKLFF
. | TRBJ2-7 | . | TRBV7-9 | TGTGCCAGCAGCTCACCGGGGGGCGGAGGGTACTACGAGCAGTACTTC | CASSSPGGGGYYEQYF
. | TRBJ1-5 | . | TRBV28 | TGTGCCAGCAGTTCTCCAGTTAGCAATCAGCCCCAGCATTTT | CASSSPVSNQPQHF